The 24 T cell receptor beta chains below all came from one sample that was sequenced in a study of cytomegalovirus exposure and HLA in healthy donors. 13 Jbeta primers and 60 Vbeta primers were used for the PCR. Sequencing was performed with immunoSEQ multiplex PCR; in TCRdb, only in-frame clones are kept and a portion is missing. The data contain some 220,000 clones, about three quarters of them seen just once; the ten biggest clones take up roughly 0.45%. The sequencing input was PBMCs. The source is a boy under 18 in good health and CMV-seronegative.

The V and J genes are TRBV6-1 and TRBJ1-1; no clear D. In germline, CDR1 is MNHNS, CDR2 SASEGT. The CDR3 loop spans 15 amino acids. With 0 bases removed from V and 4 bases from J, the gap between germline ends came to 12 bases. The CDR3 coding sequence is TGTGCCAGCAGTGAAGCACCGATATTCGGCACTGAAGCTTTCTTT. This gives the protein CASSEAPIFGTEAFF.

This chain joins TRBV19 and TRBJ2-2; D remains unclear. CDR3 length: 13 amino acids. V lost 8 bases and J lost 3, with 10 bases in between. Per germline, CDR1 LNHDA and CDR2 SQIVND (reference sequence). CDR3 region: CASHQKYTGELFF. The CDR3 DNA is TGTGCCAGTCACCAGAAATACACCGGGGAGCTGTTTTTT.

The V call is TRBV5-4, the J call TRBJ1-1, with 8 bases lining up with TRBD1. Germline V gene lookup returns CDR1 SGHNT and CDR2 YYREEE (reference sequence). Germline trimming cut 3 bases from V and 5 bases from J; bases unmatched to any gene: 9. The CDR3 spans 15 residues. CDR3 sequence (DNA): TGTGCCAGCAGCTATGGACAGGGAAGGGGGACTGAAGCTTTCTTT. Translated: CASSYGQGRGTEAFF.

The chain recombines TRBV23-1 with TRBJ1-1; D not resolved. TRBV23-1 is marked as an open reading frame, function uncertain. CDR3 length: 14 amino acids. V lost 6 bases, J lost 4 bases, and 15 bases lay in between. The CDR3 region has the DNA TGCGCCAGCAGGCTTAGCGTGCGGGTCACTGAAGCTTTCTTT. Residues: CASRLSVRVTEAFF.

The J gene is TRBJ1-2, the V gene TRBV29-1; maybe TRBD1 (6 bases). Trimming removed 7 bases at V and 2 bases at J, with 11 bases between. Germline-derived CDR1 and CDR2 are SQVTM and ANQGSEA. The CDR3 totals 12 residues. CDR3 DNA sequence: TGCAGCGCTGCAGGGGCAAACTATGGCTACACCTTC. Amino acid sequence: CSAAGANYGYTF.

The gene calls are TRBV5-6 and TRBJ1-3, with D unresolved. V was cut by 4 bases and J by 8 bases, with 16 bases left in between. CDR1 and CDR2 from the germline V gene are SGHDT and YYEEEE. The CDR3 is 14 amino acids. The CDR3 coding sequence is TGTGCCAGCAGCCTACCCACCGGCGGAGACACCATATATTTT. It specifies CASSLPTGGDTIYF.

V is TRBV27 and J is TRBJ1-3, with TRBD1 matching over 7 bases. The germline V gene has CDR1 MNHEY and CDR2 SMNVEV (reference sequence). This CDR3 comprises 21 residues. The J segment lost 1 base and the V segment lost 2 bases, leaving 20 bases of the junction unmatched. CDR3 DNA sequence: TGTGCCAGCAGTTTAAATGCCCTCAGTGGTCGAGGGGGCGCATCTGGAAACACCATATATTTT. Its translation: CASSLNALSGRGGASGNTIYF.

The V gene is TRBV4-2, the J gene TRBJ2-1; TRBD1 aligns across 8 bases. The V segment lost 0 bases and the J segment 5 bases; nucleotides outside the gene matches: 6. Germline CDR1 is LGHNA and CDR2 is YNFKEQ. The CDR3 totals 16 residues. In DNA, the CDR3 is TGTGCCAGCAGCCAAGAGCCCGGGACAGGTAACAATGAGCAGTTCTTC. Translation: CASSQEPGTGNNEQFF.

DNA for the CDR3: TGTGCCAGCAGACATAAGGACAGAATGAACACTGAAGCTTTCTTT. It is translated as CASRHKDRMNTEAFF. The chain combines TRBV6-1 with TRBJ1-1, with D possibly matching TRBD1 (6 bases). V shed 6 bases and J shed 0 bases, with 14 bases lying between them. Per germline, CDR1 MNHNS and CDR2 SASEGT. This CDR3 region has 15 residues.

This sequence joins TRBV11-3 and TRBJ2-5; D remains unclear. V lost 2 bases and J 5 bases, leaving 9 bases between the germline ends. This CDR3 has 13 amino acids. Per the germline V gene, CDR1 is SGHNT and CDR2 is YENEEA. CDR3 in amino acids: CASSLMGRETQYF. The CDR3 DNA follows: TGTGCCAGCAGCTTAATGGGCCGGGAGACCCAGTACTTC.

This clone was picked up a small number of times. The rearrangement uses TRBV2 and TRBJ1-2, with no clear D. V was shortened by 0 bases and J by 0 bases, with 14 bases between the two germline ends. Germline values: CDR1 SNHLY, CDR2 FYNNEI. This CDR3 is 17 amino acids long. As DNA, the CDR3 is TGTGCCAGCAGTGAAGCGCGAGCGTTGAGAACTAACTATGGCTACACCTTC. Translated, it gives CASSEARALRTNYGYTF.

This clone was seen more than once but under ten times. The rearrangement joins TRBV30 to TRBJ1-1; D call uncertain. Germline V gene data show CDR1 as GTSNPN and CDR2 as SVGIG (reference sequence). The CDR3 has 14 amino acids. Trimming cost V 2 bases and J 2 bases, with 12 bases left between them. The CDR3 bases are TGTGCCTGGAGTCTCGGGGAACATAACACTGAAGCTTTCTTT. Its translation: CAWSLGEHNTEAFF. The full variable domain, in which reference TRBV30 and TRBJ1-1 provide the parts outside the CDR3, is SQTIHQWPATLVQPVGSPLSLECTVEGTSNPNLYWYRQAAGRGLQLLFYSVGIGQISSEVPQNLSASRPQDRQFILSSKKLLLSDSGFYLCAWSLGEHNTEAFFGQGTRLTVV.

V usage is TRBV7-2 and J usage is TRBJ2-2; TRBD2 is a possible D gene (6 bases). There are 16 residues in the CDR3. The germline gives CDR1 SGHTA, CDR2 FQGNSA. V was clipped by 7 bases and J by 5 bases, with 20 bases between them. The CDR3 here is CASTFAGTLTTGELFF. The CDR3 region has the DNA TGTGCCAGCACCTTTGCCGGGACTCTAACGACCGGGGAGCTGTTTTTT.

The chain couples TRBV19 to TRBJ2-3; 8 bases map to TRBD2. V lost 7 bases, J lost 4 bases, and 4 bases stayed unmatched. CDR1 is LNHDA, CDR2 SQIVND, per germline (reference sequence). The CDR3 totals 13 residues. CDR3 residues: CASNPGGADTQYF. The DNA of the CDR3 is TGTGCCAGTAACCCCGGGGGGGCAGATACGCAGTATTTT.

The J gene is TRBJ1-2, the V gene TRBV28, with D hard to call. The CDR3 loop spans 13 amino acids. CDR1 and CDR2 (germline): MDHEN, SYDVKM. Trimming took 3 bases from V and 1 from J, leaving 6 bases between them. The CDR3: CASSLLYNYGYTF. Written as DNA, the CDR3 is TGTGCCAGCAGTTTGCTCTATAACTATGGCTACACCTTC.

This clone was detected only once. The J gene is TRBJ2-7, the V gene TRBV18; perhaps TRBD1 as D (5 bases). V lost 2 bases and J lost 1, with 12 bases in between. The CDR3 is 15 residues long. Germline loops: CDR1 KGHSH, CDR2 LQKENI. The CDR3 DNA follows: TGTGCCAGCTCACCATTCTTATCAGGGTCCTACGAGCAGTACTTC. Residues: CASSPFLSGSYEQYF.

The rearrangement joins TRBV7-8 to TRBJ2-7; TRBD1 matches 8 bases. Per the germline V gene, CDR1 is SGHVS and CDR2 is FQNEAQ. Trimming at V came to 5 bases and at J to 5 bases, leaving 14 bases not matched to a gene. This CDR3 is built from 16 residues. CDR3 DNA: TGTGCCAGCAGCCCCGTTCGACAGGGGACGAGGAACGAGCAGTACTTC. Translation: CASSPVRQGTRNEQYF.

The rearrangement joins TRBV7-2 to TRBJ2-7; the match to TRBD1 covers 9 bases. The junction had 1 base not matched to a gene; V was cut back by 0 bases and J by 1 base. CDR1 SGHTA and CDR2 FQGNSA come from the germline V gene. The CDR3 loop spans 15 amino acids. This CDR3 reads CASSLADRGSYEQYF. The CDR3 nucleotides read TGTGCCAGCAGCTTAGCGGACAGGGGTTCCTACGAGCAGTACTTC.

The V call is TRBV7-9, the J call TRBJ1-2, with 8 bases identical to TRBD1. V shed 8 bases and J 2 bases; nucleotides not matched to a gene: 10. Germline CDR1 reads SEHNR; CDR2 reads FQNEAQ (reference sequence). The CDR3 contains 15 residues. The DNA of the CDR3 is TGTGCCAGCTCCCAGGGGGCCACTGGCAACTATGGCTACACCTTC. Its protein product is CASSQGATGNYGYTF. The full variable domain, in which reference TRBV7-9 and TRBJ1-2 provide the parts outside the CDR3, is DTGVSQNPRHKITKRGQNVTFRCDPISEHNRLYWYRQTLGQGPEFLTYFQNEAQLEKSRLLSDRFSAERPKGSFSTLEIQRTEQGDSAMYLCASSQGATGNYGYTFGSGTRLTVV.

The chain couples TRBV2 to TRBJ2-7; D may be TRBD2 (5 bases). The CDR3 has 14 residues. V was clipped by 8 bases and J by 3 bases, with 17 bases between them. Germline CDR1 SNHLY, CDR2 FYNNEI. CDR3 nucleotide sequence: TGTGCCAGCGTCCCCCGGGATCCACGCTACGAGCAGTACTTC. Translating gives CASVPRDPRYEQYF.

The chain links TRBV15 to TRBJ1-2; 9 bases match TRBD1. The CDR3 covers 14 residues. Germline V CDR1 and CDR2: LNHNV, YYDKDF (reference sequence). The junction had 2 bases not matched to a gene; V was cut back by 0 bases and J by 6 bases. The CDR3 DNA reads TGTGCCACCAGCAGAGATCGGACAGGGGATGGCTACACCTTC. It encodes CATSRDRTGDGYTF.

This chain uses TRBV15 with TRBJ2-1; D is perhaps TRBD2 (6 bases). Germline values: CDR1 LNHNV, CDR2 YYDKDF (reference sequence). V was clipped by 1 base and J by 6 bases, with 10 bases between them. The CDR3 sequence is 14 residues long. The CDR3 DNA is TGTGCCACCAGCAGAGCGGCGGGAACCAATGAGCAGTTCTTC. Its translation is CATSRAAGTNEQFF.

The chain joins TRBV18 to TRBJ1-1, with 7 bases aligning to TRBD1. V lost 5 bases, J lost 3 bases, and 3 bases stayed unmatched. Germline CDR1 KGHSH, CDR2 LQKENI. CDR3 length equals 13 residues. The CDR3 nucleotides are TGTGCCAGCTCAGATGGACAGGACACTGAAGCTTTCTTT. It is translated as CASSDGQDTEAFF.

V and J are TRBV19 and TRBJ1-5; D is unresolved. The CDR3 totals 15 residues. The germline gives CDR1 LNHDA, CDR2 SQIVND (reference sequence). V lost 6 bases to trimming and J lost 3 bases, with 15 bases between them. The CDR3 reads CASRFYSNPNQPQHF. In nucleotides, the CDR3 is TGTGCCAGTAGATTTTATAGCAACCCCAATCAGCCCCAGCATTTT.